This T cell receptor (beta chain) was identified during a study of breast tumors, draining lymph nodes, adjacent tissues. The lymph nodes were axillary draining lymph nodes from breast cancer patients. TCRdb processed the multiplex PCR reads anew with MiXCR; each CDR3 protein has one entry. The sample holds around 100,000 distinct CDR3 sequences, 21% seen once. V was trimmed by 2 bases and J by 6 bases, leaving 14 bases between them. Germline CDR1 SNHLY, CDR2 FYNNEI. The CDR3 is 16 residues long. Ten or more counts support this clonotype. This clonotype was sampled from a female donor with breast cancer. Some clones in this sample may be carry-over from other donors' samples. The source material was axillary lymph node tissue. The chain links TRBV2 to TRBJ1-6; perhaps TRBD1 as D (5 bases). The CDR3 protein is CASSEIRQITNSPLHF. As DNA, the CDR3 is TGTGCCAGCAGTGAAATTCGACAGATTACTAATTCACCCCTCCACTTT.